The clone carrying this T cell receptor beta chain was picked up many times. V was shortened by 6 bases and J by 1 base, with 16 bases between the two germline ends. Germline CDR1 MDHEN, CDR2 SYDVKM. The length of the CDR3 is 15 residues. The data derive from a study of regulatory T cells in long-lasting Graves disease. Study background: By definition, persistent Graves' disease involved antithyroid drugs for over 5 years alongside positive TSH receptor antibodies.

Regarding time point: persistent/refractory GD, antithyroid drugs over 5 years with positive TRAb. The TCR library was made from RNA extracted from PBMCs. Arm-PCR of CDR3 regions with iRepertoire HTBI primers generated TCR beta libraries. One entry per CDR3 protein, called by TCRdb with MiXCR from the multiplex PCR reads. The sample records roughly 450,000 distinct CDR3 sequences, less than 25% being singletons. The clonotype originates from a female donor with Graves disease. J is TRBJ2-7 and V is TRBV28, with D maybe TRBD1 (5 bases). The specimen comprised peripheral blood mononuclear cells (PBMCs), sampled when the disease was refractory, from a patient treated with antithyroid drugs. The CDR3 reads CASSLAPGISYEQYF. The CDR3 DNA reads TGTGCCAGCAGCCTGGCCCCAGGGATATCCTACGAGCAGTACTTC. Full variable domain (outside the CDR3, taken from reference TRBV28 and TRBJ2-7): DVKVTQSSRYLVKRTGEKVFLECVQDMDHENMFWYRQDPGLGLRLIYFSYDVKMKEKGDIPEGYSVSREKKERFSLILESASTNQTSMYLCASSLAPGISYEQYFGPGTRLTVT.